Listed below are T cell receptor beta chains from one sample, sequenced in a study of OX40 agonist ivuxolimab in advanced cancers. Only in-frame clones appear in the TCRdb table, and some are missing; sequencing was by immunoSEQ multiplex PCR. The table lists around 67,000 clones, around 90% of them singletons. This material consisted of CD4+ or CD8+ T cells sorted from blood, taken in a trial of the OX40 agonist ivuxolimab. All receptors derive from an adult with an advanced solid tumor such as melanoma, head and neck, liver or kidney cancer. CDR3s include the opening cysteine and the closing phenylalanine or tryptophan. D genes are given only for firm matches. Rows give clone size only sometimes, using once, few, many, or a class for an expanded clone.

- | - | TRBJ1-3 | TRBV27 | CASSLSAGAALGNTIYF | TGTGCCAGCAGTTTATCGGCAGGGGCCGCTCTTGGAAACACCATATATTTT
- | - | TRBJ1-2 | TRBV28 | CASSLGGAGYTF | TGTGCCAGCAGTTTAGGGGGGGCTGGCTACACCTTC
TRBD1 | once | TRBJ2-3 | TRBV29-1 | CSVLGQGTTDTQYF | TGCAGCGTTCTTGGACAGGGCACCACAGATACGCAGTATTTT
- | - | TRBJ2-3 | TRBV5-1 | CASGPTRSGSTDTQYF | TGCGCCAGCGGGCCCACGCGAAGCGGATCCACAGATACGCAGTATTTT
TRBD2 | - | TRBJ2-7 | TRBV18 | CASSPPSGGTSYEQYF | TGTGCCAGCTCACCACCTAGCGGGGGGACCTCCTACGAGCAGTACTTC
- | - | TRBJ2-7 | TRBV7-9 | CASSRDPHEQYF | TGTGCCAGCAGCCGAGACCCACACGAGCAGTACTTC
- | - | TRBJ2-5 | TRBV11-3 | CASSLDPGPQYF | TGTGCCAGCAGCTTAGACCCAGGGCCCCAGTACTTC
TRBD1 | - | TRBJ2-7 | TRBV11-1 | CASSKNRGWNEQYF | TGTGCCAGCAGCAAAAACAGGGGGTGGAACGAGCAGTACTTC
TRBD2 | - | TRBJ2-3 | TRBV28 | CASSLSGLAADTQYF | TGTGCCAGCAGTTTATCGGGACTAGCGGCAGATACGCAGTATTTT
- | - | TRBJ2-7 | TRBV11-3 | CASSWTTLSLGGEQYF | TGTGCCAGCAGCTGGACCACTCTAAGTTTGGGTGGCGAGCAGTACTTC
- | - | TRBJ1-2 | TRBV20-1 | CSAGDNYGYTF | TGCAGTGCTGGGGATAACTATGGCTACACCTTC
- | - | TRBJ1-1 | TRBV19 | CASSIGFEAFF | TGTGCCAGTAGTATTGGGTTCGAAGCTTTCTTT
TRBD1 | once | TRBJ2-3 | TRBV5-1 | CASAQGASTDTQYF | TGCGCCAGCGCACAGGGGGCGAGCACAGATACGCAGTATTTT
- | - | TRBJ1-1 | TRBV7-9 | CASSLARGIGEAFF | TGTGCCAGCAGCTTAGCGCGGGGGATTGGTGAAGCTTTCTTT
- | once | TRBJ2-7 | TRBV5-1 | CASSYGLEEDEQYF | TGCGCCAGCAGCTATGGACTGGAGGAGGACGAGCAGTACTTC
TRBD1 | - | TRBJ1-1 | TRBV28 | CASRSGQGDTEAFF | TGTGCCAGCAGATCCGGACAGGGGGACACTGAAGCTTTCTTT
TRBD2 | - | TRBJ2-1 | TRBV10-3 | CAISQVAGPYNEQFF | TGTGCCATCAGCCAAGTAGCGGGGCCGTACAATGAGCAGTTCTTC
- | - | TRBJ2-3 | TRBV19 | CASSTPLSTDTQYF | TGTGCCAGTAGTACCCCCCTTAGCACAGATACGCAGTATTTT
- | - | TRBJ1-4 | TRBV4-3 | CASSQDTYNEKLFF | TGCGCCAGCAGCCAGGACACCTATAATGAAAAACTGTTTTTT
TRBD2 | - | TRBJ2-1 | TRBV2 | CASRLAAGGRSYNEQFF | TGTGCCAGCCGCCTCGCAGCGGGAGGGAGGTCCTACAATGAGCAGTTCTTC
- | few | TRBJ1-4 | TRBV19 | CASSLDTRNEKLFF | TGTGCCAGTAGTCTCGACACGCGTAATGAAAAACTGTTTTTT
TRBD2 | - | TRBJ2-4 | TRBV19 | CASSVLASGAKNIQYF | TGTGCCAGTAGTGTACTAGCTAGCGGAGCCAAAAACATTCAGTACTTC
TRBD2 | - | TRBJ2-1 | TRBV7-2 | CASIGGAGGDPYNEQFF | TGTGCCAGCATCGGAGGGGCGGGGGGCGATCCTTACAATGAGCAGTTCTTC
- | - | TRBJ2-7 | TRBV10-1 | CASSEIRDAHYEQYF | TGCGCCAGCAGTGAGATCCGGGACGCCCACTACGAGCAGTACTTC
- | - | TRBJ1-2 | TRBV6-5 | CASTAGVYYGYTF | TGTGCCAGCACCGCAGGAGTTTACTATGGCTACACCTTC
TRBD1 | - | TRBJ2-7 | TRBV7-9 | CASSAPDRGDYEQYF | TGTGCCAGCAGCGCCCCGGACAGGGGCGATTACGAGCAGTACTTC
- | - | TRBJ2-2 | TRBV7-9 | CASSPQTGRPGELFF | TGTGCCAGCAGCCCCCAGACAGGGAGGCCCGGGGAGCTGTTTTTT
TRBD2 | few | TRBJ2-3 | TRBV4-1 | CASSSRLAGGGDTQYF | TGCGCCAGCAGCTCGCGACTAGCGGGAGGAGGGGATACGCAGTATTTT
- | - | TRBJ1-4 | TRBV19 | CASSIQGGNEKLFF | TGTGCCAGTAGTATTCAAGGGGGGAATGAAAAACTGTTTTTT
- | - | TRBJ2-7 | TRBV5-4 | CASSLQGVHEQYF | TGTGCCAGCAGCTTACAGGGAGTCCACGAGCAGTACTTC
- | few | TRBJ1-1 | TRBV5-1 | CASSLDGGTEAFF | TGCGCCAGCAGCTTGGATGGGGGCACTGAAGCTTTCTTT
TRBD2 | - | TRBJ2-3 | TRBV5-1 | CASSSMTAGGDTQYF | TGCGCCAGCAGCTCGATGACGGCGGGGGGGGATACGCAGTATTTT
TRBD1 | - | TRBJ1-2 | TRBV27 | CASSLRTGLDGYTF | TGTGCCAGCAGTTTAAGGACAGGGCTCGACGGCTACACCTTC
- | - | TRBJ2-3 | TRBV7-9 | CASSLRVEGTDTQYF | TGTGCCAGCAGCTTAAGGGTAGAGGGCACAGATACGCAGTATTTT
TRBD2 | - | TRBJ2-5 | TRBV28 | CASSAWTSGNGETQYF | TGTGCCAGCAGTGCCTGGACTAGCGGGAATGGGGAGACCCAGTACTTC
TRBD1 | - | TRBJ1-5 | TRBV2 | CASSADRENQPQHF | TGTGCCAGCAGTGCCGACAGGGAGAATCAGCCCCAGCATTTT
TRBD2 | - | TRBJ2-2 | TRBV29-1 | CSVEILAGAGELFF | TGCAGCGTTGAAATCCTAGCGGGTGCCGGGGAGCTGTTTTTT
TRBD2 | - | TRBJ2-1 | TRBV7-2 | CASSSFSGRIDEQFF | TGTGCCAGCAGCTCCTTTAGCGGGAGGATCGATGAGCAGTTCTTC
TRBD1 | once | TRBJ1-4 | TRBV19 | CASSMGQGNEKLFF | TGTGCCAGTAGTATGGGACAGGGTAATGAAAAACTGTTTTTT
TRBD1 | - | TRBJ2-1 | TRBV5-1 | CASSAAGTAYNEQFF | TGCGCCAGCAGCGCCGCCGGGACAGCTTACAATGAGCAGTTCTTC
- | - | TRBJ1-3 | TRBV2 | CASTRDNGNTIYF | TGTGCCAGCACCCGGGACAATGGAAACACCATATATTTT
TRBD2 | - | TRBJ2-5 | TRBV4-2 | CASSQGTSGVSETQYF | TGTGCCAGCAGCCAAGGGACTAGCGGGGTCTCGGAGACCCAGTACTTC
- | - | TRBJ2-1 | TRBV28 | CASSLSWGARYNEQFF | TGTGCCAGCAGTTTATCCTGGGGGGCCCGCTACAATGAGCAGTTCTTC
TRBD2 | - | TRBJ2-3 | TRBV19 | CASSRTSGRAEDTQYF | TGTGCCAGTAGTAGGACTAGCGGGAGGGCAGAGGATACGCAGTATTTT
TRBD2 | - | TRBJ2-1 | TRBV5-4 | CASSLPGLVGNEQFF | TGTGCCAGCAGCTTACCGGGACTAGTGGGGAATGAGCAGTTCTTC
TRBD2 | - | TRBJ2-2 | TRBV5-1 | CASGTGGETGELFF | TGCGCCAGCGGGACGGGAGGGGAAACCGGGGAGCTGTTTTTT
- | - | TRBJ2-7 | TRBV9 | CASSVAQGISREQYF | TGTGCCAGCAGCGTAGCCCAGGGGATATCGCGGGAGCAGTACTTC
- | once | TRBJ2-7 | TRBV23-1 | CASSQTGPISYEQYF | TGCGCCAGCAGTCAAACGGGACCGATCTCCTACGAGCAGTACTTC
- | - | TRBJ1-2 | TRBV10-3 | CAVSEGPEYGYTF | TGTGCCGTATCAGAGGGGCCAGAATATGGCTACACCTTC
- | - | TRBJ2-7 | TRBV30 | CAWSASSYEQYF | TGTGCCTGGAGTGCCTCCTCCTACGAGCAGTACTTC
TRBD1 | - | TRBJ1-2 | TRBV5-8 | CASSLQRQGDNYGYTF | TGTGCCAGCAGCCTGCAAAGACAGGGGGATAACTATGGCTACACCTTC
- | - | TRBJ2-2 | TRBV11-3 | CASSLYGRNTGELFF | TGTGCCAGCAGCTTATACGGGCGGAACACCGGGGAGCTGTTTTTT
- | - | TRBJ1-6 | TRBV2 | CASRRQVSSYNSPLHF | TGTGCCAGCAGAAGACAGGTCAGCTCCTATAATTCACCCCTCCACTTT
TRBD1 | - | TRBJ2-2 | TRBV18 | CASSLRNTRDRNTGELFF | TGTGCCAGCTCACTCCGTAATACTAGGGACAGGAACACCGGGGAGCTGTTTTTT
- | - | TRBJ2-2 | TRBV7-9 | CASSSASTGELFF | TGTGCCAGCAGCTCTGCAAGTACCGGGGAGCTGTTTTTT
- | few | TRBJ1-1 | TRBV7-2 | CASRTGPQWYTEAFF | TGTGCCAGCAGAACCGGACCCCAATGGTACACTGAAGCTTTCTTT
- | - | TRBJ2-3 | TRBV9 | CASSARLGTDTQYF | TGTGCCAGCAGCGCCAGACTGGGCACAGATACGCAGTATTTT
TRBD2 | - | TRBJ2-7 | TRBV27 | CASNQRGAGTTYEQYF | TGTGCCAGCAACCAGCGGGGGGCCGGTACAACCTACGAGCAGTACTTC
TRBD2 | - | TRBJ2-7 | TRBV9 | CASSIGTSVGEQYF | TGTGCCAGCAGCATCGGGACTAGCGTTGGCGAGCAGTACTTC